The T cell receptor (beta chain) described here comes from a study of shared clonotypes between healthy human individuals. Naive CD8 cells lacked CD45RO and underwent positive selection for CCR7, leaving out terminally differentiated effector memory CD45RA+ cells. It was around 220 ng DNA, 28,000 or so T cell genomes, that sorted-subset replicate PCRs used. The repertoire was sequenced with immunoSEQ multiplex PCR; TCRdb's copy has only in-frame clones and lacks some. This sample carries approximately 1.9 million clones, about 94% of them seen once, and the ten largest clones take 1.5% to 2%. This clone has only a few counts. Trimming left V 3 bases short and J 5 bases short, with 10 bases between. The CDR3 spans 14 residues. From germline, CDR1 is MGHDK and CDR2 SYGVNS.

The sample taken for sequencing was naive CD8+ T cells from PBMCs. The clonotype originates from a man younger than 35 in good health. Some clones in this sample may be carry-over from other donors' samples. The V call is TRBV25-1, the J call TRBJ1-4; D ambiguous. The CDR3 reads CASSDPDGNEKLFF. In DNA form, the CDR3 reads TGTGCCAGCAGTGACCCGGACGGGAATGAAAAACTGTTTTTT.